Listed here are 26 T cell receptor beta chains from one sample, sequenced in a study of CD4 T cells in relation to SARS-CoV-2 and coronaviruses. What these receptors recognize is not known. Repertoires were generated with immunoSEQ multiplex PCR, while TCRdb's copy carries only in-frame clones and drops some. The sample includes some 40,000 clones, over 70% seen only once; the top ten take 20%. What was sequenced was memory CD4+ T cells from PBMCs, cultured in vitro. These receptors originate from an adult with COVID-19.

This clone has only a few counts. V usage is TRBV6-2 or TRBV6-3 and J usage is TRBJ1-1; D is possibly TRBD1 (5 bases). The V gene's germline CDR1 is MNHEY and CDR2 SVGEGT. This CDR3 spans 16 amino acids. The ends were cut back, 0 bases at V and 4 bases at J, with 15 bases in the middle. CDR3 in amino acids: CASSYSRGRGSTEAFF. The CDR3 coding sequence is TGTGCCAGCAGTTACTCGAGGGGACGTGGGAGCACTGAAGCTTTCTTT.

This clone was counted a single time. V is TRBV29-1 and J is TRBJ2-1, with 7 nucleotides matching TRBD2. Germline V CDR1 and CDR2: SQVTM, ANQGSEA. Trimming removed 0 bases from V and 2 bases from J; junction bases left unmatched: 7. The CDR3 consists of 16 residues. The CDR3 nucleotides read TGCAGCGTTGAAGATGCGACTAGCCACACCTACAATGAGCAGTTCTTC. Residues: CSVEDATSHTYNEQFF.

The chain uses TRBV28 and TRBJ2-1; D perhaps matches TRBD2 (6 bases). CDR1 and CDR2 from the germline V gene are MDHEN and SYDVKM. The CDR3 extends over 15 amino acids. Trimming removed 3 bases from V and 0 bases from J, with 9 bases in between. The CDR3 DNA reads TGTGCCAGCAGTTTCGGAGGGAGCTCCTACAATGAGCAGTTCTTC. Its translation is CASSFGGSSYNEQFF.

This chain connects TRBV7-9 to TRBJ2-3; a weak D match, TRBD2 (6 bases). The CDR3 is made up of 16 amino acids. The V end lost 7 bases, the J end lost 1 base, and 18 bases lay between the germline ends. Germline assignment: CDR1 SEHNR and CDR2 FQNEAQ (reference sequence). The CDR3, as DNA: TGTGCCAGCACCCCCCACCAGAGGGAGGGCACAGATACGCAGTATTTT. This codes for CASTPHQREGTDTQYF.

The chain carries TRBV6-5 and TRBJ2-2; D is possibly TRBD1 (6 bases). The CDR3 extends over 15 amino acids. Germline CDR1 MNHEY, CDR2 SVGAGI. V lost 6 bases, J lost 2 bases, and 13 bases lay in between. The CDR3 nucleotides read TGTGCCAGCAGCGCCGGGACAACTAACACCGGGGAGCTGTTTTTT. Its protein is CASSAGTTNTGELFF.

V usage is TRBV3-1 (or the pseudogene TRBV3-2) and J usage is TRBJ2-3; TRBD2 agrees at 7 bases. V was clipped by 5 bases and J by 1 base; unmatched bases: 3. The CDR3 contains 14 residues. The germline V gene has CDR1 LGHDT and CDR2 YNNKEL (reference sequence). The CDR3 DNA reads as TGTGCCAGCAGCAGGGGAGGGGGCACAGATACGCAGTATTTT. Translation: CASSRGGGTDTQYF.

The genes are TRBV10-3 and TRBJ2-1, with D unresolved. Germline-derived CDR1 and CDR2 are ENHRY and SYGVKD. CDR3 size: 17 residues. Trimming took 0 bases from V and 0 from J, leaving 12 bases between them. Written as DNA, the CDR3 is TGTGCCATCAGTGAGTCTGGCAGTCGGAGCTCCTACAATGAGCAGTTCTTC. This encodes CAISESGSRSSYNEQFF.

This clone was detected only once. The V and J genes are TRBV11-2 and TRBJ2-7; no reliable D call. Trimming took 3 bases from V and 3 from J, leaving 6 bases between them. The CDR3 extends over 12 amino acids. The germline V gene encodes CDR1 SGHAT and CDR2 FQNNGV. The CDR3 DNA reads as TGTGCCAGCAGCTTCTCCGGCTACGAGCAGTACTTC. It specifies CASSFSGYEQYF.

This clone was counted a few times. V and J are TRBV6-2 or TRBV6-3 and TRBJ2-2; TRBD2 matches at 11 bases. The V gene end was trimmed by 7 bases and the J gene end by 3 bases; junction bases not matched to a gene: 7. The CDR3 is 16 residues long. The germline V gene encodes CDR1 MNHEY and CDR2 SVGEGT. In DNA form, the CDR3 reads TGTGCCAGCACCTACTCTAGCGGGAGGTACACCGGGGAGCTGTTTTTT. Its translation is CASTYSSGRYTGELFF.

The V and J genes are TRBV3-1 (or the pseudogene TRBV3-2) and TRBJ2-7; a possible D gene is TRBD2 (5 bases). This CDR3 spans 15 amino acids. Germline loops: CDR1 LGHDT, CDR2 YNNKEL (reference sequence). Trimming stripped 4 bases from V and 7 bases from J, with 20 bases between. CDR3 loop: CASSRNEGPVGEQYF. Written as DNA, the CDR3 is TGTGCCAGCAGCCGAAACGAGGGTCCTGTGGGTGAGCAGTACTTC.

The V gene is TRBV28, the J gene TRBJ2-7; unclear D gene. The CDR3 length is 14 residues. Germline loops: CDR1 MDHEN, CDR2 SYDVKM. Trimming removed 8 bases at V and 8 bases at J, with 22 bases between. This CDR3 is CASAPGSRSVKQYF. CDR3 bases: TGTGCCAGCGCCCCCGGAAGCCGATCGGTGAAGCAGTACTTC.

This clone has a handful of counts. This chain uses TRBV5-4 with TRBJ2-6, with TRBD1 matching 9 bases. Trimming at V came to 4 bases and at J to 1 base, leaving 12 bases not matched to a gene. This CDR3 is built from 19 residues. CDR1 SGHNT and CDR2 YYREEE come from the germline V gene (reference sequence). The CDR3 nucleotides read TGTGCCAGCAGCACGCCGACAGGGGGATTAGCGTCTGGGGCCAACGTCCTGACTTTC. Encoded protein: CASSTPTGGLASGANVLTF.

The chain is built from TRBV28 and TRBJ2-4; maybe TRBD1 (5 bases). The CDR3 is 19 amino acids. V was clipped by 2 bases and J by 0 bases, with 20 bases between them. CDR1 is MDHEN and CDR2 is SYDVKM in the germline V gene. The CDR3 DNA sequence: TGTGCCAGCAGTTTAACCTGGGGCGACCGAGGCCTAGCCAAAAACATTCAGTACTTC. This codes for CASSLTWGDRGLAKNIQYF.

This clone was counted only a few times. The chain links TRBV5-6 to TRBJ1-2; D gene unclear. The germline gives CDR1 SGHDT, CDR2 YYEEEE. Trimming took off 3 bases at V and 5 bases at J, with 14 bases between the two ends. This CDR3 is 14 amino acids long. CDR3 in amino acids: CASSWRMTGYGYTF. The CDR3 DNA is TGTGCCAGCAGCTGGCGTATGACCGGTTATGGCTACACCTTC.

This clone was detected once. The gene calls are TRBV5-6 and TRBJ2-3; no clear D. V lost 2 bases, J lost 5 bases, and 3 bases lay in between. This CDR3 has 11 amino acids. Germline V gene lookup returns CDR1 SGHDT and CDR2 YYEEEE. The CDR3 loop reads CASSLGDTQYF. The CDR3 DNA is TGTGCCAGCAGCTTAGGAGATACGCAGTATTTT.

Notes on this clone: The junction departs from germline at one end; a sequencing error may be responsible. The chain is built from TRBV11-2 and TRBJ2-4, with 9 nucleotides matching TRBD2. Looked up from germline, CDR1 is SGHAT and CDR2 is FQNNGV. The CDR3 contains 16 residues. The CDR3 loop is CASRLAGEGAKNIQYF. The CDR3 DNA sequence: TGTGCCAGCAGATTAGCGGGAGAGGGAGCCAAAAACATTCAGTACTTC.

This clone was seen a handful of times. V gene TRBV28 combines with J gene TRBJ1-6; tentatively, D is TRBD1 (5 bases). Trimming pared 4 bases from V and 6 bases from J, leaving 13 bases between. Germline CDR1 reads MDHEN; CDR2 reads SYDVKM. This CDR3 is built from 15 residues. DNA for the CDR3: TGTGCCAGCAGTTACAACCGGGGCCTTAATTCACCCCTCCACTTT. This codes for CASSYNRGLNSPLHF.

The chain has TRBV28 and TRBJ2-6, with D possibly being TRBD1 or TRBD2 (5 bases each). This CDR3 has 15 residues. CDR1 is MDHEN and CDR2 is SYDVKM in the germline V gene. Trimming pared 7 bases from V and 1 base from J, leaving 11 bases between. The chain's CDR3 is CASTPWGSGANVLTF. The CDR3 DNA reads as TGTGCCAGCACCCCGTGGGGGTCTGGGGCCAACGTCCTGACTTTC.

This clone turned up a few times. The CDR3 region is CASSTDYFSYEQYF. CDR3 DNA: TGTGCCAGCAGCACGGACTATTTCTCCTACGAGCAGTACTTC. V is TRBV5-5 and J is TRBJ2-7; D possibly corresponds to TRBD2 (6 bases). Germline CDR1 SGHKS, CDR2 YYEKEE (reference sequence). The CDR3 spans 14 residues. Trimming removed 4 bases from V and 0 bases from J, with 11 bases in between.

V usage is TRBV7-3 and J usage is TRBJ2-5; the D gene is possibly TRBD2 (6 bases). Trimming took off 2 bases at V and 3 bases at J, with 10 bases between the two ends. The CDR3 covers 14 residues. In germline, CDR1 is SGHTA, CDR2 FQGTGA. This chain's CDR3 is CASSLWGEEETQYF. The DNA of the CDR3 is TGTGCCAGCAGCTTATGGGGGGAGGAAGAGACCCAGTACTTC.

This chain links TRBV25-1 with TRBJ2-5; TRBD2 aligns across 7 bases. The CDR3 extends over 17 amino acids. Germline lookup yields CDR1 MGHDK and CDR2 SYGVNS. The ends lost 2 bases at V and 1 base at J; junction bases unmatched: 10. CDR3 sequence (DNA): TGTGCCAGCAGTGAAGCGTTAGCGGGCGTGTTCCAAGAGACCCAGTACTTC. This encodes CASSEALAGVFQETQYF.

The rearrangement joins TRBV2 to TRBJ2-7; 7 bases align to TRBD2. This CDR3 region has 12 residues. CDR1 SNHLY and CDR2 FYNNEI come from the germline V gene. V lost 7 bases and J lost 4; bases outside the gene matches: 4. The CDR3 here is CASTLARYEQYF. The CDR3 DNA follows: TGTGCCAGCACACTAGCGAGGTACGAGCAGTACTTC.

The rearrangement joins TRBV5-1 to TRBJ1-2; D gene ambiguous. In germline, CDR1 is SGHRS, CDR2 YFSETQ. Deletions cut 0 bases from V and 8 bases from J, with 11 bases between. The CDR3 length is 13 residues. The DNA of the CDR3 is TGCGCCAGCAGCTTGGTAAAATTCTCGGGCTACACCTTC. Translating it yields CASSLVKFSGYTF.

The chain couples TRBV7-2 to TRBJ2-1; TRBD2 matches 11 bases. The J segment lost 6 bases and the V segment lost 1 base, leaving 8 bases of the junction unmatched. The CDR3 extends over 17 amino acids. Germline V lookup: CDR1 SGHTA, CDR2 FQGNSA. The CDR3 region is CASSLGSLAGGSNEQFF. The DNA of the CDR3 is TGTGCCAGCAGCTTAGGTTCGCTAGCGGGAGGATCCAATGAGCAGTTCTTC.

The chain is built from TRBV27 and TRBJ2-3; 8 bases match TRBD2. Unmatched junction bases numbered 5, after V lost 3 bases and J lost 3 bases. Germline lookup yields CDR1 MNHEY and CDR2 SMNVEV (reference sequence). The CDR3 has 15 residues. This CDR3 is CASSFAGGVTDTQYF. CDR3 DNA sequence: TGTGCCAGCAGTTTTGCGGGAGGTGTGACAGATACGCAGTATTTT.

V is TRBV3-1 (or the pseudogene TRBV3-2) and J is TRBJ2-7; 10 nucleotides agree with TRBD2. After removal of 1 base from V and 5 bases from J, the junction contained 8 bases not matched to a gene. The CDR3 consists of 16 residues. Germline V CDR1 and CDR2: LGHDT, YNNKEL (reference sequence). The CDR3: CASSQVLAGDTDEQYF. The CDR3 DNA is TGTGCCAGCAGCCAAGTGCTAGCGGGAGATACAGACGAGCAGTACTTC.